The rows below give T cell receptor beta chains drawn from one sample of a study of blood T cell repertoires in COVID-19. Sequencing used immunoSEQ multiplex PCR; TCRdb keeps in-frame clones, though not all of them. The sample records about 140,000 clones, under 85% being singletons. Specimen: peripheral blood. These receptors originate from an elderly woman in a cohort sampled during active or convalescent COVID-19. Each CDR3 is given with its conserved first and last residue. D genes are given only for firm matches. The size field is filled for only some rows; it gives once, few, many or a size class.

>TRBD1|-|TRBJ1-6|TRBV7-2
CASSPGQGTNSPLHF
TGTGCCAGCAGCCCGGGACAGGGGACCAATTCACCCCTCCACTTT
>-|once|TRBJ1-4|TRBV7-9
CASSPQGEKLFF
TGTGCCAGCAGCCCACAGGGTGAAAAACTGTTTTTT
>TRBD2|-|TRBJ2-4|TRBV28
CASSLGGTWDKNIQYF
TGTGCCAGCAGCCTCGGGGGGACGTGGGACAAAAACATTCAGTACTTC
>-|-|TRBJ2-2|TRBV7-7
CASSLTGSTGELFF
TGTGCCAGCAGCTTAACGGGGAGCACCGGGGAGCTGTTTTTT
>-|-|TRBJ1-2|TRBV4-1
CASSQAGATNYGYTF
TGCGCCAGCAGCCAAGCGGGAGCTACTAACTATGGCTACACCTTC
>-|-|TRBJ1-6|TRBV10-3
CAISSSGPNSPLHF
TGTGCCATCAGTAGTTCAGGGCCCAATTCACCCCTCCACTTT
>-|-|TRBJ2-5|TRBV15
CATSPRGRETQYF
TGTGCCACCAGCCCTCGGGGTCGAGAGACCCAGTACTTC
>-|-|TRBJ2-3|TRBV5-1
CASRAHGGSSDTQYF
TGCGCCAGCAGAGCACATGGAGGTAGTTCAGATACGCAGTATTTT
>TRBD1|-|TRBJ1-2|TRBV5-1
CASSTRQGALRSDGYTF
TGCGCCAGCAGCACCCGACAGGGGGCGCTTAGGTCCGATGGCTACACCTTC
>-|-|TRBJ1-1|TRBV5-5
CTSSLGGGRQAFF
TGTACCAGCAGCTTGGGCGGGGGGCGTCAGGCTTTCTTT
>-|many|TRBJ1-5|TRBV7-8
CASSSLIIGNQPQHF
TGTGCCAGCAGCTCCCTTATTATCGGCAATCAGCCCCAGCATTTT
>-|-|TRBJ1-2|TRBV18
CASSPGGPSGGYTF
TGTGCCAGCTCACCAGGGGGCCCCTCTGGTGGCTACACCTTC
>TRBD1|-|TRBJ1-1|TRBV5-1
CASRDRVNTEAFF
TGCGCCAGCAGGGACAGGGTGAACACTGAAGCTTTCTTT
>-|-|TRBJ1-1|TRBV18
CASSLLSVRLNTEAFF
TGTGCCAGCTCACTGTTGTCGGTCAGGCTGAACACTGAAGCTTTCTTT
>TRBD1|-|TRBJ1-2|TRBV19
CASSTGTGGYGYTF
TGTGCCAGTAGTACGGGGACAGGCGGCTATGGCTACACCTTC
>-|-|TRBJ2-4|TRBV2
CASIRLREAKNIQYF
TGTGCCAGCATTAGGTTGAGGGAGGCCAAAAACATTCAGTACTTC
>TRBD1|-|TRBJ2-5|TRBV5-5
CASSGDRTGGRETQYF
TGTGCCAGCAGCGGGGATAGGACAGGGGGCCGGGAGACCCAGTACTTC
>-|-|TRBJ2-7|TRBV4-1
CASSRAPTSPYEQYF
TGCGCCAGCAGCCGAGCCCCAACTTCTCCCTACGAGCAGTACTTC
>-|-|TRBJ1-1|TRBV11-3
CASSLGGKAFF
TGTGCCAGCAGCTTGGGGGGGAAAGCTTTCTTT